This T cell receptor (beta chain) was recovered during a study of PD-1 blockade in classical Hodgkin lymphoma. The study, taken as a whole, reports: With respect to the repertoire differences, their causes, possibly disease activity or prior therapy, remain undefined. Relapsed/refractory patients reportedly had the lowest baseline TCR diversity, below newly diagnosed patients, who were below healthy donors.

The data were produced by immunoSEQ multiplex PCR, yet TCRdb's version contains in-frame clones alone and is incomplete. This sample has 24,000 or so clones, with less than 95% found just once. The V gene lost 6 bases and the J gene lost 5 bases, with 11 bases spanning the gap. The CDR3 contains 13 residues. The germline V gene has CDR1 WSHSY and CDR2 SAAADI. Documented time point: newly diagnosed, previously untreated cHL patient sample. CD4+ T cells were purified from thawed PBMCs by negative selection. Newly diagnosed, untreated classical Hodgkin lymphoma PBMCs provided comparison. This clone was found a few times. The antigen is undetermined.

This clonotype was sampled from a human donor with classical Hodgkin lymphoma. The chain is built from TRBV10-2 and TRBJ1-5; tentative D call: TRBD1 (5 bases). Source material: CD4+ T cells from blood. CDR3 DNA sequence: TGCGCCAGCAGCAGGGAACGGGATCAGCCCCAGCATTTT. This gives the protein CASSRERDQPQHF.